This T cell receptor (beta chain) stems from a study of blood T cell repertoires in COVID-19. Clones were read by immunoSEQ multiplex PCR, and TCRdb kept only the in-frame ones, dropping some. The repertoire holds roughly 360,000 clones, with roughly 87% as singletons. Germline V gives CDR1 KGHSH, CDR2 LQKENI. With 3 bases removed from V and 4 bases from J, the gap between germline ends came to 9 bases. CDR3 length: 13 residues. Input material: PBMCs or T cells enriched from blood (not recorded which). This receptor was identified in a woman between 50 and 59 years old who had recovered from COVID-19. This chain links TRBV18 with TRBJ1-2, with D perhaps TRBD1 (6 bases). CDR3 in amino acids: CASSPDRLYGYTF. CDR3 nucleotides: TGTGCCAGCTCACCGGACAGACTCTATGGCTACACCTTC.